Presented here are 20 T cell receptor beta chains from one specimen sequenced in a study of cytomegalovirus exposure and HLA in healthy donors. Measured with immunoSEQ multiplex PCR; TCRdb has only the in-frame clones, and not every one. The sample records over 250,000 clones, around 85% being singletons. The sample consisted of PBMCs. The receptors originated from a woman under 30 in good health and CMV-seronegative.

In regard to this clone: At one end, the junction sequence differs from germline, possibly due to a read error. This chain's CDR3 is CASSSTAGVADTQYF. The CDR3 region has the DNA TGTGCTAGCAGCTCCACCGCGGGGGTGGCAGATACGCAGTATTTT. The rearrangement joins TRBV7-7 to TRBJ2-3; 7 bases are shared with TRBD2. The germline gives CDR1 SSHAT, CDR2 FNYEAQ (reference sequence). The CDR3 has 15 amino acids.

The chain joins TRBV27 to TRBJ2-7; 9 bases are shared with TRBD1. The V segment lost 5 bases and the J segment 5 bases; nucleotides outside the gene matches: 7. The CDR3 is 14 amino acids. CDR1 and CDR2 from the germline V gene are MNHEY and SMNVEV (reference sequence). In DNA, the CDR3 is TGTGCCAGCAGTCCCACCGGGACAGGGAACGAGCAGTACTTC. This translates into CASSPTGTGNEQYF.

The rearrangement links TRBV29-1 to TRBJ1-1; TRBD1 might be the D (5 bases). This CDR3 spans 15 amino acids. Germline CDR1 SQVTM, CDR2 ANQGSEA. Trimming removed 5 bases from V and 4 bases from J, with 20 bases in between. This CDR3 reads CSVNSEWGGGTEAFF. CDR3 coding DNA: TGCAGCGTTAACTCTGAATGGGGCGGGGGCACTGAAGCTTTCTTT.

The chain links TRBV6-5 to TRBJ1-2; unclear D gene. The CDR3 is 14 amino acids. The V end lost 0 bases, the J end lost 4 bases, and 9 bases lay between the germline ends. Germline CDR1 and CDR2: MNHEY and SVGAGI. Here the CDR3 DNA reads TGTGCCAGCAGTTACTCAGAGGGTGTCTATGGCTACACCTTC. The encoded protein is CASSYSEGVYGYTF.

The sample holds one count of this clone. This chain uses TRBV27 with TRBJ2-1, with 11 bases that match TRBD2. Germline V CDR1 and CDR2: MNHEY, SMNVEV (reference sequence). Trimming cost V 6 bases and J 9 bases; bases outside gene matches: 10. CDR3 size: 15 residues. This CDR3 reads CASSPTSGRYSEQFF. In nucleotides, the CDR3 is TGTGCCAGCAGCCCCACTAGCGGGAGATATAGTGAGCAGTTCTTC.

This clone was counted once. The chain couples TRBV27 to TRBJ2-1; 8 nucleotides align to TRBD1. The trim removed 4 bases at V and 2 bases at J, leaving 10 bases unmatched. Germline CDR1 reads MNHEY; CDR2 reads SMNVEV (reference sequence). The CDR3 spans 17 residues. The CDR3 sequence: CASSSGITGGTYNEQFF. The DNA for the CDR3 is TGTGCCAGCAGTTCCGGTATAACAGGGGGGACCTACAATGAGCAGTTCTTC.

The V call is TRBV7-9, the J call TRBJ2-7; D gene unclear. CDR3 length equals 15 residues. V dropped 1 base and J dropped 2 bases, with 12 bases sitting between them. Per the germline V gene, CDR1 is SEHNR and CDR2 is FQNEAQ (reference sequence). The CDR3, as DNA: TGTGCCAGCAGCTTAGGGGCAACGTTGGCCTACGAGCAGTACTTC. This translates into CASSLGATLAYEQYF.

The chain combines TRBV11-3 with TRBJ2-7; no reliable D call. In germline, CDR1 is SGHNT, CDR2 YENEEA. The CDR3 is made up of 14 amino acids. V dropped 3 bases and J dropped 7 bases, with 16 bases sitting between them. The CDR3 region has the DNA TGTGCCAGCAGCTTGGATCTGCCGTCGAGGGAGCAGTACTTC. Encoded protein: CASSLDLPSREQYF.

V usage is TRBV9 and J usage is TRBJ1-2; the match to TRBD1 covers 8 bases. This CDR3 contains 15 residues. V trimming: 1 base; J trimming: 8 bases; junction bases outside the gene matches: 10. In germline, CDR1 is SGDLS, CDR2 YYNGEE. DNA for the CDR3: TGTGCCAGCAGCGTATCGCCGACAGGGGTGTTAGGCTACACCTTC. This encodes CASSVSPTGVLGYTF.

The genes are TRBV30 and TRBJ2-1; the match to TRBD1 covers 8 bases. V was clipped by 6 bases and J by 9 bases; unmatched bases: 19. Germline V gene sequence: CDR1 GTSNPN, CDR2 SVGIG (reference sequence). The CDR3 loop spans 16 amino acids. The CDR3: CACTKIRQGPSGEQFF. Written as DNA, the CDR3 is TGTGCCTGCACAAAAATCCGACAGGGGCCGAGTGGTGAGCAGTTCTTC.

The CDR3 coding sequence is TGCGCCAGCAGCTTAGAAGGGGGCCTAGGACAGCCCCAGCATTTT. It is translated as CASSLEGGLGQPQHF. V gene TRBV5-1 combines with J gene TRBJ1-5; 7 bases line up with TRBD1. This CDR3 has 15 amino acids. Germline V CDR1 and CDR2: SGHRS, YFSETQ. The trim removed 2 bases at V and 7 bases at J, leaving 9 bases unmatched.

The chain links TRBV7-2 to TRBJ2-2, with TRBD1 matching 7 bases. The CDR3 consists of 15 residues. Germline assignment: CDR1 SGHTA and CDR2 FQGNSA. V trimming: 2 bases; J trimming: 6 bases; junction bases outside the gene matches: 6. Here the CDR3 DNA reads TGTGCCAGCAGCTTAAGGGGGCAGGGCGCCGGGGAGCTGTTTTTT. Amino acids: CASSLRGQGAGELFF.

In this sample, this clone turned up a few times. The genes are TRBV27 and TRBJ2-2; 10 positions match TRBD2. Trimming took 10 bases from V and 7 from J; bases not matched to a gene: 9. In germline, CDR1 is MNHEY, CDR2 SMNVEV (reference sequence). This CDR3 region has 14 residues. CDR3 protein: CATHLAGAVGELFF. As DNA, the CDR3 is TGTGCCACCCACCTAGCGGGAGCGGTCGGGGAGCTGTTTTTT.

This clone was seen only once. This chain links TRBV27 with TRBJ2-1; 7 nucleotides align to TRBD1. Germline CDR1 MNHEY, CDR2 SMNVEV (reference sequence). There are 15 residues in the CDR3. The junction had 9 bases not matched to a gene; V was cut back by 5 bases and J by 5 bases. The DNA for the CDR3 is TGTGCCAGCAGTCCCTACGGGACAGTAAACAATGAGCAGTTCTTC. As protein: CASSPYGTVNNEQFF.

In regard to this clone: One junction end does not reproduce the germline sequence, and a read error may be involved. This chain links TRBV28 with TRBJ2-5; D gene uncertain. CDR3 length: 10 amino acids. The V gene's germline CDR1 is MDHEN and CDR2 SYDVKM. In nucleotides, the CDR3 is TGTGCCAGCTACCAGGAGACCCAGTACTTC. It yields the protein CASYQETQYF.

This clone was counted only a few times. The rearrangement links TRBV12-5 to TRBJ2-2; possible D gene TRBD1, 5 bases. CDR1 and CDR2 (germline): LGHNT, FRNRAP. Trimming cost V 5 bases and J 3 bases, with 13 bases left between them. The CDR3 loop spans 15 amino acids. CDR3 amino acids: CASGLDSDDTGELFF. CDR3 in DNA: TGTGCTAGTGGTCTCGACAGTGACGACACCGGGGAGCTGTTTTTT.

J is TRBJ1-1 and V is TRBV30; the D gene is possibly TRBD1 (5 bases). Trimming cost V 0 bases and J 6 bases, with 11 bases left between them. CDR1 and CDR2 (germline): GTSNPN, SVGIG (reference sequence). The CDR3 consists of 13 residues. The DNA for the CDR3 is TGTGCCTGGAGTGTAATGGGGCCCTCTGAAGCTTTCTTT. As protein: CAWSVMGPSEAFF.

This clone was seen a handful of times. The chain employs TRBV30 and TRBJ2-7; 10 positions match TRBD1. From germline, CDR1 is GTSNPN and CDR2 SVGIG (reference sequence). The CDR3 sequence is 14 residues long. The trim removed 3 bases at V and 3 bases at J, leaving 5 bases unmatched. The CDR3 region is CAWRFRTGGYEQYF. The CDR3, as DNA: TGTGCCTGGAGGTTTCGGACAGGGGGCTACGAGCAGTACTTC.

The rearrangement joins TRBV4-3 to TRBJ1-6; tentative D call: TRBD1 (5 bases). Germline V gene data show CDR1 as LGHNA and CDR2 as YSLEER. V was trimmed by 1 base and J by 6 bases, leaving 13 bases between them. This CDR3 comprises 16 residues. Here the CDR3 reads CASSQGRGRGNSPLHF. DNA of the CDR3: TGCGCCAGCAGCCAAGGGCGGGGGAGGGGTAATTCACCCCTCCACTTT.

The gene calls are TRBV7-2 and TRBJ2-7, with D hard to call. Trimming took off 1 base at V and 2 bases at J, with 6 bases between the two ends. The CDR3 has 13 amino acids. Germline assignment: CDR1 SGHTA and CDR2 FQGNSA. Written as DNA, the CDR3 is TGTGCCAGCAGCTTAGTCCAAACCTACGAGCAGTACTTC. The encoded protein is CASSLVQTYEQYF.